This T cell receptor (beta chain) came from a study of cytomegalovirus exposure and HLA in healthy donors. Study outcomes and limitations: Most likely, a cluster of highly shared sequence variants arose as a sequencing artifact.

Comment on this clone: Its specificity is unknown.

The primer mix had 60 Vbeta and 13 Jbeta primers. Data came from immunoSEQ multiplex PCR; TCRdb stores just in-frame clones and leaves some out. The sample comprises approximately 250,000 clones, around 80% of which are singletons, and around 0.45% rests with the top ten. V was trimmed by 6 bases and J by 3 bases, leaving 12 bases between them. The CDR3 contains 13 residues. The germline V gene encodes CDR1 MNHEY and CDR2 SMNVEV (reference sequence). The genes are TRBV27 and TRBJ2-7; TRBD1 might be the D (6 bases). The receptor comes from a boy between 10 and 17 years old in good health and CMV-seronegative. Sequencing used PBMCs. CDR3 in DNA: TGTGCCAGCAGCTGGACAGCAGACTACGAGCAGTACTTC. This encodes CASSWTADYEQYF.